The rows below give T cell receptor beta chains drawn from one sample of a study of T-cell reconstitution after alpha-beta-depleted transplantation in children. TCRdb reprocessed the PCR reads with MiXCR, giving one entry per CDR3 protein. The sample lists roughly 500,000 distinct CDR3 sequences; about an eighth were seen once. The sample consisted of PBMCs from the stem cell graft donor, taken from the stem cell graft. The receptors were gathered from a human donor who donated a stem cell graft to a child with combined immunodeficiency. The CDR3 runs from the conserved cysteine through the conserved F or W. D genes are given only for firm matches. Rows may omit the clone size; those that give it use once, few, many or a size class.

V,J,D,size,CDR3,DNA
TRBV15,TRBJ2-7,-,many,CATSRDRGRREQYF,TGTGCCACCAGCAGAGATCGGGGCCGGAGGGAGCAGTACTTC
TRBV9,TRBJ2-2,-,-,CASSVAAAGTGELFF,TGTGCCAGCAGCGTAGCTGCGGCGGGAACCGGGGAGCTGTTTTTT
TRBV18,TRBJ2-5,-,-,CASSPLELETQYF,TGTGCCAGCTCACCACTCGAACTAGAGACCCAGTACTTC
TRBV20-1,TRBJ2-5,TRBD2,many,CSARLAGGRETQYF,TGCAGTGCCCGACTAGCGGGGGGGAGGGAGACCCAGTACTTC
TRBV20-1,TRBJ2-1,TRBD2,many,CSNGRSDCFEQFF,TGCAGTAACGGGAGGTCTGACTGTTTTGAGCAGTTCTTC
TRBV12-3/TRBV12-4,TRBJ2-1,-,many,CASSWGSDEQFF,TGTGCCAGCAGTTGGGGGTCCGATGAGCAGTTCTTC
TRBV4-1,TRBJ2-3,-,-,CASSQALTRHTQYF,TGCGCCAGCAGCCAAGCCTTGACTAGACATACGCAGTATTTT
TRBV4-3,TRBJ2-7,TRBD2,-,CASSQVGGTSYEQYF,TGCGCCAGCAGCCAAGTCGGGGGGACCTCCTACGAGCAGTACTTC
TRBV6-1,TRBJ2-5,-,-,CASSHHSGRETQYF,TGTGCCAGCAGCCATCACTCAGGGCGAGAGACCCAGTACTTC
TRBV18,TRBJ1-5,-,-,CASSRLPRQDSNQPQHF,TGTGCCAGCTCACGACTGCCACGACAGGATAGCAATCAGCCCCAGCATTTT
TRBV7-9,TRBJ2-7,-,few,CASSQVLSAYEQYF,TGTGCCAGCAGCCAGGTCCTCTCAGCCTACGAGCAGTACTTC
TRBV12-3/TRBV12-4,TRBJ2-3,TRBD2,-,CASSPLEGPGTSGVTDTQYF,TGTGCCAGCAGTCCGCTGGAAGGGCCCGGGACTAGCGGGGTTACAGATACGCAGTATTTT
TRBV7-9,TRBJ1-2,-,-,CASSPGQLDGYTF,TGTGCCAGCAGCCCCGGGCAGTTGGATGGCTACACCTTC
TRBV12-3/TRBV12-4,TRBJ2-5,-,-,CASMLRETQYF,TGTGCCAGCATGCTTAGGGAGACCCAGTACTTC
TRBV12-3/TRBV12-4,TRBJ2-2,-,few,CASSFPPPDRPNTGELFF,TGTGCCAGCAGTTTTCCCCCGCCCGACAGGCCTAATACCGGGGAGCTGTTTTTT
TRBV12-3/TRBV12-4,TRBJ2-7,-,many,CASSFPGYEQYF,TGTGCCAGCAGTTTTCCTGGTTACGAGCAGTACTTC